These T cell receptor beta chains were read from a single sample in a study of chemoradiotherapy in HPV16-positive cancers. Sequenced by immunoSEQ multiplex PCR; TCRdb stores in-frame clones only, minus some. The top ten hold roughly 3% of the sample, which has 20,000 to 30,000 clones, less than 95% seen once. Specimen collection occurred from a patient who underwent chemoradiotherapy. The receptors shown here come from a human donor with HPV-associated anogenital cancer. Each CDR3 is given with its conserved first and last residue. D genes are given only for firm matches. A clone size is listed for some rows: how often the clone was seen (once, few, many), or a class if it is expanded.

abundance,j_gene,v_gene,d_gene,CDR3aa,CDR3nt
NA,TRBJ1-2,TRBV14,TRBD1,CASSPNRDRGKSYGYTF,TGTGCCAGCAGCCCCAACCGGGACAGGGGAAAATCATATGGCTACACCTTC
NA,TRBJ2-1,TRBV19,TRBD1,CASTRDRGLSNEQFF,TGTGCCAGTACTCGGGACAGGGGGCTGAGCAATGAGCAGTTCTTC
NA,TRBJ1-1,TRBV7-9,NA,CASSLALPTNTEAFF,TGTGCCAGCAGCTTAGCGTTACCAACGAACACTGAAGCTTTCTTT
NA,TRBJ1-1,TRBV5-5,NA,CASSFSWTSTEAFF,TGTGCCAGCAGCTTTTCTTGGACAAGCACTGAAGCTTTCTTT
NA,TRBJ2-7,TRBV7-2,NA,CASSLDGNREQYF,TGTGCCAGCAGCTTAGACGGGAATCGCGAGCAGTACTTC
once,TRBJ1-3,TRBV9,NA,CASSVDSGNTIYF,TGTGCCAGCAGCGTAGATTCCGGAAACACCATATATTTT
NA,TRBJ2-5,TRBV5-1,NA,CASSLGVQETQYF,TGCGCCAGCAGCTTGGGGGTACAAGAGACCCAGTACTTC
once,TRBJ2-6,TRBV19,TRBD1,CASSEQGAGANVLTF,TGTGCCAGTAGTGAGCAGGGGGCTGGGGCCAACGTCCTGACTTTC
NA,TRBJ2-1,TRBV27,TRBD2,CASSPRTSGGPVQNEQFF,TGTGCCAGCAGCCCCAGAACTAGCGGGGGCCCGGTTCAGAATGAGCAGTTCTTC
NA,TRBJ1-2,TRBV2,TRBD1,CASSQQGEYGYTF,TGTGCCAGCAGCCAACAGGGGGAGTACGGCTACACCTTC
NA,TRBJ2-2,TRBV10-3,NA,CAISDPPNTGELFF,TGTGCCATCAGTGACCCCCCGAACACCGGGGAGCTGTTTTTT
NA,TRBJ1-2,TRBV18,NA,CASSPGVNYGYTF,TGTGCCAGCTCACCAGGGGTTAACTATGGCTACACCTTC
NA,TRBJ1-3,TRBV28,NA,CASRGGAPRGNTIYF,TGTGCCAGCAGGGGGGGGGCTCCCAGGGGAAACACCATATATTTT
NA,TRBJ1-3,TRBV4-2,NA,CASSQRGRSGNTIYF,TGTGCCAGCAGCCAAAGGGGAAGGTCAGGAAACACCATATATTTT
NA,TRBJ2-7,TRBV2,NA,CASSGTVEQYF,TGTGCCAGCAGCGGGACTGTCGAGCAGTACTTC
NA,TRBJ2-2,TRBV6-5,NA,CASSYYGELFF,TGTGCCAGCTCCTACTACGGGGAGCTGTTTTTT
few,TRBJ2-5,TRBV7-3,NA,CASSPGIQETQYF,TGTGCCAGCAGCCCGGGGATACAAGAGACCCAGTACTTC
once,TRBJ2-7,TRBV10-3,TRBD1,CAMGQGYEQYF,TGTGCCATGGGACAGGGCTACGAGCAGTACTTC
NA,TRBJ2-6,TRBV28,NA,CASSNQGGGSGANVLTF,TGTGCCAGCAGTAACCAGGGGGGGGGCTCTGGGGCCAACGTCCTGACTTTC
NA,TRBJ1-3,TRBV5-6,NA,CASSFTGEFSGNTIYF,TGTGCCAGCAGCTTTACAGGTGAATTCTCTGGAAACACCATATATTTT
NA,TRBJ2-1,TRBV19,TRBD2,CASSKGLAGAGEQFF,TGTGCCAGTAGTAAAGGACTAGCGGGAGCAGGGGAGCAGTTCTTC
NA,TRBJ1-1,TRBV15,TRBD1,CATSRGQGTLNTEAFF,TGTGCCACCAGCAGGGGACAGGGTACCCTGAACACTGAAGCTTTCTTT
NA,TRBJ1-5,TRBV19,NA,CASSKRPEEPQHF,TGTGCCAGTTCGAAAAGACCGGAGGAGCCCCAGCATTTT
once,TRBJ2-7,TRBV5-1,NA,CASSRRGVSYEQYF,TGCGCCAGCAGCCGGAGGGGGGTCTCCTACGAGCAGTACTTC
NA,TRBJ1-1,TRBV7-9,NA,CASSLIPDGNTEAFF,TGTGCCAGCAGCTTAATCCCGGACGGGAACACTGAAGCTTTCTTT